These T cell receptor beta chains were read from a single sample in a study of monozygotic twins with inflammatory bowel disease. For each CDR3 protein, TCRdb gives one entry from its re-call of the 5' RACE reads, without DNA. The specimen's table records approximately 120,000 distinct CDR3 sequences. Sequencing input: blood. These receptors originate from a human donor with ulcerative colitis or Crohn's disease, or a healthy co-twin of an affected twin (not recorded which). Each CDR3 is given with its conserved first and last residue.

V: TRBV28
J: TRBJ2-4
CDR3: CASSPSGGSKNIQYF

V: TRBV3-1
J: TRBJ1-2
CDR3: CASSQDFGGFYAGYTF

V: TRBV20-1
J: TRBJ2-1
CDR3: CSAHTSGSSYNEQFF

V: TRBV7-9
J: TRBJ2-1
CDR3: CASSSLGATSSYNEQFF

V: TRBV6-1
J: TRBJ1-1
CDR3: CASSELPEDTEAFF

V: TRBV11-2
J: TRBJ2-7
CDR3: CASSPLGRGASYEQYF

V: TRBV28
J: TRBJ2-2
CDR3: CASSLGVVGELFF

V: TRBV28
J: TRBJ1-4
CDR3: CASGPPTNEKLFF

V: TRBV7-2
J: TRBJ2-3
CDR3: CASSSQGLTTDTQYF

V: TRBV13
J: TRBJ1-1
CDR3: CASSLIRTEAFF

V: TRBV5-1
J: TRBJ1-1
CDR3: CASSLVPEESEAFF

V: TRBV19
J: TRBJ1-5
CDR3: CASSIWRSDSNQPQHF

V: TRBV25-1
J: TRBJ2-5
CDR3: CASSGGQETQYF

V: TRBV7-9
J: TRBJ2-2
CDR3: CASSHKNTGELFF

V: TRBV10-3
J: TRBJ2-5
CDR3: CAINQGLGETQYF

V: TRBV27
J: TRBJ1-1
CDR3: CASRTQGIWTEAFF

V: TRBV12-3/TRBV12-4
J: TRBJ1-3
CDR3: CASSNRTSGNTIYF

V: TRBV30
J: TRBJ1-1
CDR3: CAWSDGGPLNAFF

V: TRBV27
J: TRBJ2-4
CDR3: CASSLSYRDIQYF

V: TRBV5-1
J: TRBJ1-5
CDR3: CASSAFRVGNQPQHF

V: TRBV9
J: TRBJ2-1
CDR3: CASSMASGSGNEQFF

V: TRBV7-8
J: TRBJ1-1
CDR3: CASSLAGRISRRAFF

V: TRBV3-1
J: TRBJ2-7
CDR3: CASSQGGRGYGTYEQYF

V: TRBV28
J: TRBJ2-6
CDR3: CASSKNGAGGYSGANVLTF

V: TRBV11-2
J: TRBJ2-5
CDR3: CASSPGTAQETQYF

V: TRBV24-1
J: TRBJ2-7
CDR3: CATSPGGYEQYF

V: TRBV20-1
J: TRBJ2-7
CDR3: CSAVDRGRGYEQYF

V: TRBV20-1
J: TRBJ1-4
CDR3: CSALPGTGGFGTNEKLFF

V: TRBV4-1
J: TRBJ2-5
CDR3: CASSQEGSGGVQETQYF

V: TRBV9
J: TRBJ1-1
CDR3: CASSVGPDSEAFF

V: TRBV4-3
J: TRBJ2-3
CDR3: CASSQERAGALAATQYF

V: TRBV7-2
J: TRBJ2-5
CDR3: CASSSSRTQETQYF

V: TRBV2
J: TRBJ2-7
CDR3: CASKVNRSYEQYF

V: TRBV7-8
J: TRBJ1-2
CDR3: CASSLVGVPNYGYTF

V: TRBV6-5
J: TRBJ1-5
CDR3: CASSYSVDQPQHF

V: TRBV3-1
J: TRBJ2-7
CDR3: CASSQEEFSYEQYF

V: TRBV5-5
J: TRBJ2-7
CDR3: CASSQQAGEYYEQYF

V: TRBV20-1
J: TRBJ1-4
CDR3: CSARQTTNEKLFF

V: TRBV7-9
J: TRBJ1-1
CDR3: CASSLDSDTEAFF

V: TRBV18
J: TRBJ2-6
CDR3: CASSPPPGSGANVLTF

V: TRBV18
J: TRBJ1-5
CDR3: CASSRTGDQPQHF

V: TRBV20-1
J: TRBJ2-7
CDR3: CSALRQGVPSYEQYF

V: TRBV2
J: TRBJ1-5
CDR3: CASSGQGASQPQHF

V: TRBV20-1
J: TRBJ1-2
CDR3: CSAYGRGGYTF

V: TRBV25-1
J: TRBJ2-7
CDR3: CASSVGGRTYEQYF

V: TRBV7-2
J: TRBJ2-2
CDR3: CASSLGVWVNTGELFF

V: TRBV20-1
J: TRBJ2-1
CDR3: CSASRQGQEQFF